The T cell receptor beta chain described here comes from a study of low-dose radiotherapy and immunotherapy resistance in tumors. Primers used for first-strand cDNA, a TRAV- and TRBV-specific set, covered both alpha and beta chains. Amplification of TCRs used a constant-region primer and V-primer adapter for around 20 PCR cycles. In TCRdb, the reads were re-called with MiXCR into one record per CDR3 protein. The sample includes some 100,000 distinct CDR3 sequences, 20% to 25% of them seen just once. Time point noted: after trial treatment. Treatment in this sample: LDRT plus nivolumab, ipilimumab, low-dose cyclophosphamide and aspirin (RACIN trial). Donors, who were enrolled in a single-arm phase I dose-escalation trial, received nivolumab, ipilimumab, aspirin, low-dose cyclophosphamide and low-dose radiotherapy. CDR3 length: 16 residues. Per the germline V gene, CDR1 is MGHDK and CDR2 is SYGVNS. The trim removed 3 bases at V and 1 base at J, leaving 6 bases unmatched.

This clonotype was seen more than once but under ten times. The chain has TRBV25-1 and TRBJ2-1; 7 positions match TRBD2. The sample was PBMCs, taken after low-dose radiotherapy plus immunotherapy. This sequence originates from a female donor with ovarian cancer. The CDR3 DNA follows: TGTGCCAGCAGTGAGTCTAGCGGCATTTCCTACAATGAGCAGTTCTTC. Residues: CASSESSGISYNEQFF.